This entry lists 15 T cell receptor beta chains sequenced from one sample in a study of human T cells and chemical hapten exposure. Indicated treatment: therapeutic diphenylcyclopropenone sensitization with weekly scalp DPC. The study used a library that attached unique molecular identifiers to individual cDNA molecules. TCRdb used MiXCR to reprocess the reads, holding one entry per CDR3 protein. Altogether 3,500 or so distinct CDR3 sequences are present, 40% to 50% being singletons, with the ten largest covering 4.5% to 7%. The sample here was whole blood, taken before DPC sensitization or 2, 6, or about 24 weeks after (not recorded which). The receptor set was obtained from an adult with alopecia areata. Some clones in this sample may be carry-over from other donors' samples. This table probably holds off-target reads from a library built for another chain.

This clonotype turned up a few times. The chain carries TRBV29-1 and TRBJ2-7; TRBD1 is a possible D gene (6 bases). V lost 7 bases and J 2 bases, leaving 15 bases between the germline ends. Per germline, CDR1 SQVTM and CDR2 ANQGSEA. This CDR3 contains 13 residues. The chain's CDR3 is CSAQQGRTYEQYF. CDR3 bases: TGCAGCGCCCAGCAGGGGAGAACCTACGAGCAGTACTTC.

This clonotype was detected a few times. The rearrangement uses TRBV20-1 and TRBJ2-5; the match to TRBD2 covers 9 bases. Germline loops: CDR1 DFQATT, CDR2 SNEGSKA (reference sequence). The CDR3 length is 17 residues. V shed 0 bases and J 0 bases; nucleotides not matched to a gene: 8. Written as DNA, the CDR3 is TGCAGTGCTAGAGACTTCGTAGCGGGGGACCACCAAGAGACCCAGTACTTC. It yields the protein CSARDFVAGDHQETQYF.

The chain employs TRBV15 and TRBJ2-5; the D gene is possibly TRBD1 (5 bases). CDR1 is LNHNV, CDR2 YYDKDF, per germline (reference sequence). The CDR3 runs to 15 residues. V gave up 0 bases and J gave up 4 bases, with 12 bases separating them. CDR3 sequence (DNA): TGTGCCACCAGCAGAGATAGAAGGGGCGGAGAGACCCAGTACTTC. As protein: CATSRDRRGGETQYF. The full variable domain, completed using reference TRBV15 and TRBJ2-5, is DAMVIQNPRYQVTQFGKPVTLSCSQTLNHNVMYWYQQKSSQAPKLLFHYYDKDFNNEADTPDNFQSRRPNTSFCFLDIRSPGLGDTAMYLCATSRDRRGGETQYFGPGTRLLVL.

This chain joins TRBV7-9 and TRBJ2-7; weak D call: TRBD1 (6 bases). Trimming removed 2 bases at V and 1 base at J, with 9 bases between. The germline CDR1 and CDR2 sequences are SEHNR and FQNEAQ (reference sequence). The CDR3 covers 14 residues. Here the CDR3 reads CASSLTTGSYEQYF. The CDR3 DNA reads TGTGCCAGCAGCTTAACGACAGGATCCTACGAGCAGTACTTC.

The V and J genes are TRBV9 and TRBJ1-1; possible D gene TRBD1, 5 bases. Germline CDR1 reads SGDLS; CDR2 reads YYNGEE. This CDR3 contains 14 residues. The ends were cut back, 4 bases at V and 0 bases at J, with 10 bases in the middle. This chain's CDR3 is CASSREGMNTEAFF. In nucleotides, the CDR3 is TGTGCCAGCAGCCGGGAGGGGATGAACACTGAAGCTTTCTTT. Drawing the rest from reference TRBV9 and TRBJ1-1, the complete variable domain is DSGVTQTPKHLITATGQRVTLRCSPRSGDLSVYWYQQSLDQGLQFLIQYYNGEERAKGNILERFSAQQFPDLHSELNLSSLELGDSALYFCASSREGMNTEAFFGQGTRLTVV.

The V call is TRBV2, the J call TRBJ2-1, with TRBD2 matching 7 bases. Trimming removed 7 bases from V and 0 bases from J; junction bases left unmatched: 3. Germline loops: CDR1 SNHLY, CDR2 FYNNEI. This CDR3 contains 14 residues. The CDR3, as DNA: TGTGCCAGCATCGGGGGGAGCTCCTACAATGAGCAGTTCTTC. This sequence encodes CASIGGSSYNEQFF.

V gene TRBV3-1 combines with J gene TRBJ2-7; 7 nucleotides line up with TRBD2. The CDR3 loop spans 16 amino acids. With 1 base clipped from V and 1 base from J, the junction kept 7 bases outside the gene matches. The germline V gene encodes CDR1 LGHDT and CDR2 YNNKEL (reference sequence). Written as DNA, the CDR3 is TGTGCCAGCAGCCAAGCGAGGCTAGCGGTGTCCTACGAGCAGTACTTC. Protein sequence: CASSQARLAVSYEQYF.

The chain uses TRBV10-1 and TRBJ2-3; D unclear. The CDR3 totals 16 residues. The V end lost 0 bases, the J end lost 2 bases, and 12 bases lay between the germline ends. Germline CDR1 reads WNHNN; CDR2 reads SYGVQD (reference sequence). CDR3 nucleotides: TGCGCCAGCAGTGAGTCTTTCGGGTTTAACACAGATACGCAGTATTTT. It is translated as CASSESFGFNTDTQYF.

V gene TRBV20-1 combines with J gene TRBJ2-7, with D perhaps matching TRBD1 or TRBD2 (7 bases each). Trimming cost V 6 bases and J 0 bases, with 15 bases left between them. The CDR3 consists of 14 residues. Germline V gives CDR1 DFQATT, CDR2 SNEGSKA (reference sequence). The CDR3 sequence is CSAPRGGHSYEQYF. The CDR3 DNA reads as TGCAGTGCCCCCAGGGGGGGACACTCCTACGAGCAGTACTTC.

The CDR3 region has the DNA TGTGCCTGGGGTAGCCGACTGGGCGAGCAGTACTTC. This codes for CAWGSRLGEQYF. The J gene is TRBJ2-7, the V gene TRBV2; no clear D gene. V dropped 11 bases and J dropped 6 bases, with 17 bases sitting between them. Per germline, CDR1 SNHLY and CDR2 FYNNEI. This CDR3 comprises 12 residues.

The rearrangement joins TRBV5-6 to TRBJ2-1, with D maybe TRBD1 (5 bases). CDR3 size: 13 residues. The V end was cut by 4 bases, the J end by 7 bases, with 12 bases between. CDR1 and CDR2 from the germline V gene are SGHDT and YYEEEE. In DNA form, the CDR3 reads TGTGCCAGCAGCCTCACCCAGGGAAATGAGCAGTTCTTC. Its protein product is CASSLTQGNEQFF.

DNA of the CDR3: TGTGCCAGCTCACCACCGGGACAGGGGGTAGTTAAGTACGAGCAGTACTTC. This translates into CASSPPGQGVVKYEQYF. V usage is TRBV18 and J usage is TRBJ2-7; TRBD1 aligns across 11 bases. V was pared by 0 bases and J by 4 bases, with 8 bases of the junction left unmatched. The germline V gene encodes CDR1 KGHSH and CDR2 LQKENI. This CDR3 spans 17 amino acids. Drawing the rest from reference TRBV18 and TRBJ2-7, the complete variable domain is NAGVMQNPRHLVRRRGQEARLRCSPMKGHSHVYWYRQLPEEGLKFMVYLQKENIIDESGMPKERFSAEFPKEGPSILRIQQVVRGDSAAYFCASSPPGQGVVKYEQYFGPGTRLTVT.

This clonotype occurred once. Sequence at one end of the junction differs from germline and may be a read error. The rearrangement links TRBV28 to TRBJ2-7, with a possible D match to TRBD2 (6 bases). CDR1 is MDHEN and CDR2 is SYDVKM in the germline V gene. The CDR3 totals 12 residues. The CDR3 protein is CASSLSPGEGHF. The CDR3 region has the DNA TGTGCCAGCAGTTTATCGCCGGGAGAGGGACACTTC.

This clonotype turned up a few times. The CDR3 protein is CASSPRPSVGELFF. The CDR3 DNA sequence: TGTGCCAGCAGCCCCCGTCCCAGCGTCGGGGAGCTGTTTTTT. This chain joins TRBV3-1 and TRBJ2-2; D unclear. V was trimmed by 4 bases and J by 7 bases, leaving 13 bases between them. The germline gives CDR1 LGHDT, CDR2 YNNKEL (reference sequence). The CDR3 spans 14 residues.

This clonotype was recorded a few times. This rearrangement joins TRBV5-6 to TRBJ1-3, with D possibly matching TRBD1 (5 bases). This CDR3 is built from 12 residues. V was trimmed by 4 bases and J by 13 bases, leaving 15 bases between them. Per the germline V gene, CDR1 is SGHDT and CDR2 is YYEEEE. The CDR3 protein is CASSVERGRIYF. DNA of the CDR3: TGTGCCAGCAGCGTGGAGCGGGGACGGATATATTTT.